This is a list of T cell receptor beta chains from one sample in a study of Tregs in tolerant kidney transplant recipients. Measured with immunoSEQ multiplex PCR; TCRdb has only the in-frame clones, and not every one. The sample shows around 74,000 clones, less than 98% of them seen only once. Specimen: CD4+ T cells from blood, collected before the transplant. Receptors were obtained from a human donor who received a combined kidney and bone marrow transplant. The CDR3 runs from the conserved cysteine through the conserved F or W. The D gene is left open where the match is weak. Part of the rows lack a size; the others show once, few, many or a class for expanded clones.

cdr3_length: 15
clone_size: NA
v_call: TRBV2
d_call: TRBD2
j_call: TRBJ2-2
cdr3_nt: TGTGCCAGCACCTTACTAGCGGGGGCCACCGGGGAGCTGTTTTTT
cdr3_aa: CASTLLAGATGELFF

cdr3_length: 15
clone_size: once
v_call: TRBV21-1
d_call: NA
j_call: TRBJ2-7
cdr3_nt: TGTGCCAGCAGCAAATTGGGGGGGTGCCCCTACGAGCAGTACTTC
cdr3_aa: CASSKLGGCPYEQYF

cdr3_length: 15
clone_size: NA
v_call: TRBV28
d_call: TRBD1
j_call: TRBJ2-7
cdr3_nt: TGTGCCAGCAGCCTCGCACCAGGGGGCATTTACGAGCAGTACTTC
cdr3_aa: CASSLAPGGIYEQYF

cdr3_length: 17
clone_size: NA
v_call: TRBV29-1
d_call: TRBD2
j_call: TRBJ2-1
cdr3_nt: TGCAGCGTTGACGGGGGCCTAGCGGGGGGGCTGTACAATGAGCAGTTCTTC
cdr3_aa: CSVDGGLAGGLYNEQFF

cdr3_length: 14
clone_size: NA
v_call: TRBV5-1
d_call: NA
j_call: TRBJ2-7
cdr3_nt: TGCGCCAGCAGCTTGGAGCCAAGCTCCTACGAGCAGTACTTC
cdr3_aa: CASSLEPSSYEQYF

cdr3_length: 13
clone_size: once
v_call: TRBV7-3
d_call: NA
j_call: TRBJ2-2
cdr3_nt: TGTGCCAGCAGCCCTCAGTTGGCCGGGGAGCTGTTTTTT
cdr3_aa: CASSPQLAGELFF

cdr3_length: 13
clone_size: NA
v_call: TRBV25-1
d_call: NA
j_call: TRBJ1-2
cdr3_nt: TGTGCCAGCAGGGCCGGGACAATCTATGGCTACACCTTC
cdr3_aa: CASRAGTIYGYTF

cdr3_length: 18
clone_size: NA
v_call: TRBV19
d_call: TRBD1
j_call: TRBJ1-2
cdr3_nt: TGTGCCAGTAGTATGGAGAGGGACAGGGCATGGGGCAACTATGGCTACACCTTC
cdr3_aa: CASSMERDRAWGNYGYTF

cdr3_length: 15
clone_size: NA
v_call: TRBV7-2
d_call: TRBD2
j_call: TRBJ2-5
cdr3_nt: TGTGCCAGCAGCTTCGGGGGGGCCCTCCAAGAGACCCAGTACTTC
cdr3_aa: CASSFGGALQETQYF

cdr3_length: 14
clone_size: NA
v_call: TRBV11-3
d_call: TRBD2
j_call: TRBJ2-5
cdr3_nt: TGTGCCAGCAGCCCCGGGGGGACCCAAGAGACCCAGTACTTC
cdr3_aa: CASSPGGTQETQYF

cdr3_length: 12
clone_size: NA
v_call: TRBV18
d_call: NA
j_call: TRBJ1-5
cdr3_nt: TGTGCCAGCTCACCATATAATCAGCCCCAGCATTTT
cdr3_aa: CASSPYNQPQHF

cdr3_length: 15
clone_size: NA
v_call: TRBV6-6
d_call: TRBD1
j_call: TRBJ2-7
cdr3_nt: TGTGCCAGCAGTTACTGGGGACAGACCTCCTACGAGCAGTACTTC
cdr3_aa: CASSYWGQTSYEQYF

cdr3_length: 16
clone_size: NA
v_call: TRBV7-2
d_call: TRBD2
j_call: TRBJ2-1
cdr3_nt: TGTGCCACCTCAGCGGGGGGGAAGAGCTCCTACAATGAGCAGTTCTTC
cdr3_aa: CATSAGGKSSYNEQFF

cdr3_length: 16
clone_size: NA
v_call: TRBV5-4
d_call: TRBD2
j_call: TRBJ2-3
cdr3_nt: TGTGCCAGCAGTTTCGGACTAGCGGGAGGCACAGATACGCAGTATTTT
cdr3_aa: CASSFGLAGGTDTQYF

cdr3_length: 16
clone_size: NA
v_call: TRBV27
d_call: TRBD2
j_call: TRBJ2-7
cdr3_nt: TGTGCCAGCAGTCTATTCCCAGCGGGAGCCTCCTACGAGCAGTACTTC
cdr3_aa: CASSLFPAGASYEQYF

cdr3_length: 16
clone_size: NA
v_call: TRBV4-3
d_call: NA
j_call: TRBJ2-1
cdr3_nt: TGCGCCAGCAGCCAAGAGTGGCGGGGAGGCTCTAATGAGCAGTTCTTC
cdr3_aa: CASSQEWRGGSNEQFF

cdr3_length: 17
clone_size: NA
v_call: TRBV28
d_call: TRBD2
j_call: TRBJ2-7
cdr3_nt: TGTGCCAGCCGCCGGGTAGCGGGAGGGCCTCTAAGTTCCGAGCAGTACTTC
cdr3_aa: CASRRVAGGPLSSEQYF

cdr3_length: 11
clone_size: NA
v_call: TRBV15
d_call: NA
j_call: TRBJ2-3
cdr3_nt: TGTGCCACCAGCTTGGGAGCTACGCAGTATTTT
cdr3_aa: CATSLGATQYF

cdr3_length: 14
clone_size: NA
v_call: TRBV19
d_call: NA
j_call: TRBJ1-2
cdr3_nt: TGTGCCAGTAGGAGGGCGGACAGAGACTATGGCTACACCTTC
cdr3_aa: CASRRADRDYGYTF

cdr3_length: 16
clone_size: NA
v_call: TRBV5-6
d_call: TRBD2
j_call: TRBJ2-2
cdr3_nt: TGTGCCAGCAGCCCACTAGCGGGAGTTGGAACCGGGGAGCTGTTTTTT
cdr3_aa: CASSPLAGVGTGELFF

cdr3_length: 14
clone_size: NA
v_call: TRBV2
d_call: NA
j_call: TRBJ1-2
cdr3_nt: TGTGCCAGCAGCCCAGAACAGGGTAACTATGGCTACACCTTC
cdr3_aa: CASSPEQGNYGYTF

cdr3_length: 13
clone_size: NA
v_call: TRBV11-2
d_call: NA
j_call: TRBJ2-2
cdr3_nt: TGTGCCAGCAGCTTAGCCAGGTCCGGGGAGCTGTTTTTT
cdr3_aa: CASSLARSGELFF

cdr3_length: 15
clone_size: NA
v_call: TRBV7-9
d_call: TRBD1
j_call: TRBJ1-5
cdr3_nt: TGTGCCAGCAGCCTCGACAGGGCCGGCAATCAGCCCCAGCATTTT
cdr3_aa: CASSLDRAGNQPQHF

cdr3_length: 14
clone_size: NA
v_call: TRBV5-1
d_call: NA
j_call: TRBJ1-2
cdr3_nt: TGCGCCAGCAGCTTGGAGGCAGGGAGGGGTGGCTACACCTTC
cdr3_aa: CASSLEAGRGGYTF

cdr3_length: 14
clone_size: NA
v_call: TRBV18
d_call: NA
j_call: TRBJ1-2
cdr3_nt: TGTGCCAGCTCCGAAAACAGGGATTTCTATGGCTACACCTTC
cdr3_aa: CASSENRDFYGYTF

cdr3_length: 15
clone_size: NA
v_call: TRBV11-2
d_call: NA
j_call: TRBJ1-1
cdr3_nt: TGTGCCAGCAGCGGGGTCGGAACCAGGGACACTGAAGCTTTCTTT
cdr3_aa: CASSGVGTRDTEAFF

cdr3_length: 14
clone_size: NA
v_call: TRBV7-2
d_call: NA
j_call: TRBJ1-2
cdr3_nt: TGTGCCAGCAGCTTTGGGGCCAACAGGGACGGCTACACCTTC
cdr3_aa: CASSFGANRDGYTF

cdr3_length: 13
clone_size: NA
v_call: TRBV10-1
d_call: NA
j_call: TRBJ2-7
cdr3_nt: TGCGCCGGTCGAGGCACACGCACCTACGAGCAGTACTTC
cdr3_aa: CAGRGTRTYEQYF

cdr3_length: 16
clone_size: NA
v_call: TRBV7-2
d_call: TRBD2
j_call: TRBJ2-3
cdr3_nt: TGTGCCAGCAGCCTATTAGCGGGAGGGACAACCGATACGCAGTATTTT
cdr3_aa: CASSLLAGGTTDTQYF

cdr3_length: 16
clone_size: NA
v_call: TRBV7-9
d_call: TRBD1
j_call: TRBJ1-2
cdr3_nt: TGTGCCAGCAGCGATTGGACAGGGGGAAGTAACTATGGCTACACCTTC
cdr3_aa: CASSDWTGGSNYGYTF

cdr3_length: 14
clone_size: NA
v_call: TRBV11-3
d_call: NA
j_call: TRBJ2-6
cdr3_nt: TGTGCCAGCAGCCTACTTACTGGGGCCAACGTCCTGACTTTC
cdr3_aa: CASSLLTGANVLTF

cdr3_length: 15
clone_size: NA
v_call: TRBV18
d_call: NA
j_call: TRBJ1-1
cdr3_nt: TGTGCCAGCTCCTCGGTGGTAGCCGTCAACACTGAAGCTTTCTTT
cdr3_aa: CASSSVVAVNTEAFF

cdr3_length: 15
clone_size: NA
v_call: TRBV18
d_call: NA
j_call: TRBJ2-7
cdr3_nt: TGTGCCAGCTCACCCTATACAGGGAACTCCTACGAGCAGTACTTC
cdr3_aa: CASSPYTGNSYEQYF

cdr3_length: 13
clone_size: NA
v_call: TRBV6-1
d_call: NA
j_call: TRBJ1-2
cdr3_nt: TGTGCCAGCAGTGTAGAACGGAACTATGGCTACACCTTC
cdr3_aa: CASSVERNYGYTF

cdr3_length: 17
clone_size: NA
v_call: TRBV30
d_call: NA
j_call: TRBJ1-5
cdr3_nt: TGTGCCTGGAGACGTGGTGAGGAGGGCTATAGCAATCAGCCCCAGCATTTT
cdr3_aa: CAWRRGEEGYSNQPQHF